The rows below give T cell receptor beta chains drawn from one sample of a study of blood T cell repertoires in COVID-19. Data came from immunoSEQ multiplex PCR; TCRdb stores just in-frame clones and leaves some out. The sample shows roughly 180,000 clones, approximately 86% of them seen only once. Sequencing input: PBMCs or T cells enriched from blood (not recorded which). These receptors were obtained from a man in his sixties who had recovered from COVID-19. CDR3s include the opening cysteine and the closing phenylalanine or tryptophan. Each record gives: clone size, D gene, V gene, CDR3 length, J gene, CDR3 protein, CDR3 DNA. D genes are given only for firm matches. A clone size is listed for some rows: how often the clone was seen (once, few, many), or a class if it is expanded.

size: .
D: TRBD1
V: TRBV5-1
length: 14
J: TRBJ2-7
CDR3: CASSPRQGKSEQYF
DNA: TGCGCCAGCAGCCCACGACAGGGAAAAAGCGAGCAGTACTTC

size: .
D: .
V: TRBV18
length: 18
J: TRBJ2-7
CDR3: CASSPLQLPDFDSYEQYF
DNA: TGTGCCAGCTCACCGCTCCAACTGCCTGACTTCGACTCCTACGAGCAGTACTTC

size: .
D: TRBD1
V: TRBV30
length: 13
J: TRBJ1-4
CDR3: CAWGQGHNEKLFF
DNA: TGTGCCTGGGGACAGGGTCACAATGAAAAACTGTTTTTT

size: many
D: .
V: TRBV18
length: 16
J: TRBJ2-1
CDR3: CASSLPGLASYNEQFF
DNA: TGTGCCAGCTCGCTCCCGGGACTCGCGTCCTACAATGAGCAGTTCTTC

size: .
D: TRBD2
V: TRBV5-6
length: 16
J: TRBJ2-1
CDR3: CASSRRTSGSLHEQFF
DNA: TGTGCCAGCAGCCGAAGGACTAGCGGGAGTCTCCATGAGCAGTTCTTC

size: .
D: .
V: TRBV15
length: 14
J: TRBJ1-5
CDR3: CATSSSGGNQPQHF
DNA: TGTGCCACCAGCAGCTCGGGGGGGAATCAGCCCCAGCATTTT

size: .
D: .
V: TRBV30
length: 13
J: TRBJ2-3
CDR3: CAWEVSGTDTQYF
DNA: TGTGCCTGGGAGGTTAGCGGCACAGATACGCAGTATTTT

size: .
D: TRBD2
V: TRBV29-1
length: 13
J: TRBJ2-5
CDR3: CSALSAGDETQYF
DNA: TGCAGCGCACTTTCGGCGGGGGACGAGACCCAGTACTTC

size: .
D: .
V: TRBV2
length: 14
J: TRBJ2-3
CDR3: CASSTTNRWDTQYF
DNA: TGTGCCAGCAGTACGACAAACAGGTGGGATACGCAGTATTTT

size: .
D: .
V: TRBV28
length: 15
J: TRBJ1-1
CDR3: CASRGPKGVDTEAFF
DNA: TGTGCCAGCAGGGGGCCGAAAGGGGTGGACACTGAAGCTTTCTTT

size: .
D: .
V: TRBV7-2
length: 17
J: TRBJ2-5
CDR3: CASSLAFTRSVQETQYF
DNA: TGTGCCAGCAGCTTAGCTTTTACTAGATCTGTTCAAGAGACCCAGTACTTC

size: .
D: TRBD1
V: TRBV10-3
length: 14
J: TRBJ2-7
CDR3: CAANTGTGTYEQYF
DNA: TGTGCCGCCAACACCGGGACAGGGACCTACGAGCAGTACTTC

size: .
D: .
V: TRBV3-1/TRBV3-2
length: 15
J: TRBJ1-2
CDR3: CASSQDSLGRGGYTF
DNA: TGTGCCAGCAGCCAAGATTCCCTAGGGAGAGGTGGCTACACCTTC

size: .
D: TRBD1
V: TRBV27
length: 15
J: TRBJ1-5
CDR3: CASSTSDRAGQPQHF
DNA: TGTGCCAGCTCAACCTCAGACAGGGCCGGACAGCCCCAGCATTTT

size: .
D: .
V: TRBV2
length: 17
J: TRBJ2-4
CDR3: CASSETGRGTAKNIQYF
DNA: TGTGCCAGCAGCGAGACGGGGAGGGGGACCGCCAAAAACATTCAGTACTTC

size: .
D: .
V: TRBV6-2/TRBV6-3
length: 14
J: TRBJ2-3
CDR3: CASSYSISADTQYF
DNA: TGTGCCAGCAGTTACTCGATTTCGGCAGATACGCAGTATTTT

size: .
D: TRBD1
V: TRBV19
length: 14
J: TRBJ1-5
CDR3: CASRDRGSNQPQHF
DNA: TGTGCCAGTAGAGACAGGGGTAGCAATCAGCCCCAGCATTTT

size: .
D: .
V: TRBV5-1
length: 18
J: TRBJ1-2
CDR3: CASSLAPQGENINYGYTF
DNA: TGCGCCAGCAGCTTGGCCCCACAGGGCGAGAATATTAACTATGGCTACACCTTC

size: .
D: .
V: TRBV20-1
length: 15
J: TRBJ2-7
CDR3: CSASLNRVTPYEQYF
DNA: TGCAGTGCTAGTCTCAACAGGGTGACACCCTACGAGCAGTACTTC

size: .
D: TRBD1
V: TRBV6-1
length: 14
J: TRBJ1-1
CDR3: CASSEPGGNTEAFF
DNA: TGTGCCAGCAGTGAACCAGGGGGCAACACTGAAGCTTTCTTT

size: few
D: .
V: TRBV19
length: 13
J: TRBJ2-1
CDR3: CASSIGVRNEQFF
DNA: TGTGCCAGTAGTATAGGAGTTAGAAATGAGCAGTTCTTC

size: .
D: TRBD1
V: TRBV27
length: 15
J: TRBJ1-2
CDR3: CASRAPRQGTYGYTF
DNA: TGTGCCAGCAGGGCACCCCGACAGGGGACCTATGGCTACACCTTC

size: .
D: TRBD1
V: TRBV6-4
length: 17
J: TRBJ1-2
CDR3: CASSDPREQGVQYGYTF
DNA: TGTGCCAGCAGTGACCCTCGGGAACAGGGGGTTCAATATGGCTACACCTTC

size: .
D: TRBD2
V: TRBV7-8
length: 15
J: TRBJ2-7
CDR3: CASSLGLADSYEQYF
DNA: TGTGCCAGCAGCTTAGGACTAGCGGACTCCTACGAGCAGTACTTC

size: .
D: .
V: TRBV19
length: 14
J: TRBJ1-6
CDR3: CASTIQGSNSPLHF
DNA: TGTGCCAGTACCATACAGGGTTCGAATTCACCCCTCCACTTT

size: .
D: .
V: TRBV12-3/TRBV12-4
length: 13
J: TRBJ1-4
CDR3: CASSLLQGEKLFF
DNA: TGTGCCAGCAGTTTACTACAGGGAGAAAAACTGTTTTTT

size: .
D: TRBD2
V: TRBV24-1
length: 17
J: TRBJ2-1
CDR3: CATSDPPGLSPYNEQFF
DNA: TGTGCCACCAGTGACCCGCCGGGACTATCCCCCTACAATGAGCAGTTCTTC

size: .
D: TRBD2
V: TRBV27
length: 14
J: TRBJ2-3
CDR3: CASTTSGRTDTQYF
DNA: TGTGCCAGCACGACTAGCGGGCGCACAGATACGCAGTATTTT

size: .
D: TRBD2
V: TRBV9
length: 14
J: TRBJ2-5
CDR3: CASSPPGGGQTQYF
DNA: TGTGCCAGCAGCCCGCCGGGCGGGGGGCAGACCCAGTACTTC

size: .
D: TRBD2
V: TRBV5-1
length: 14
J: TRBJ2-3
CDR3: CASKIAGGRDTQYF
DNA: TGCGCCAGCAAGATAGCGGGGGGGCGGGATACGCAGTATTTT

size: .
D: TRBD1
V: TRBV3-1/TRBV3-2
length: 15
J: TRBJ2-1
CDR3: CASSRGQGFYNEQFF
DNA: TGTGCCAGCAGCCGAGGACAGGGGTTCTACAATGAGCAGTTCTTC

size: few
D: .
V: TRBV27
length: 14
J: TRBJ1-1
CDR3: CASSLVRGNTEAFF
DNA: TGTGCCAGCAGTCTCGTCAGGGGGAACACTGAAGCTTTCTTT

size: .
D: .
V: TRBV6-4
length: 14
J: TRBJ2-2
CDR3: CASSPQTNTGELFF
DNA: TGTGCCAGCAGCCCCCAGACGAACACCGGGGAGCTGTTTTTT

size: .
D: .
V: TRBV23-1
length: 15
J: TRBJ2-7
CDR3: CASSRVRVAPYEQYF
DNA: TGCGCCAGCAGTCGGGTCAGGGTAGCACCCTACGAGCAGTACTTC

size: .
D: .
V: TRBV7-9
length: 14
J: TRBJ2-2
CDR3: CASSHTGDAGELFF
DNA: TGTGCCAGCAGCCATACGGGGGACGCCGGGGAGCTGTTTTTT

size: once
D: TRBD1
V: TRBV3-1/TRBV3-2
length: 15
J: TRBJ1-6
CDR3: CASRRGQGSNSPLHF
DNA: TGTGCCAGCAGACGAGGACAGGGGTCTAATTCACCCCTCCACTTT

size: .
D: .
V: TRBV11-3
length: 13
J: TRBJ2-7
CDR3: CASSERGSYEQYF
DNA: TGTGCCAGCAGCGAAAGGGGCTCCTACGAGCAGTACTTC

size: few
D: .
V: TRBV30
length: 12
J: TRBJ2-7
CDR3: CAWSVISYEQYF
DNA: TGTGCCTGGAGTGTTATTAGCTACGAGCAGTACTTC

size: medium-sized
D: .
V: TRBV30
length: 16
J: TRBJ1-5
CDR3: CAWSVQGPPGDQPQHF
DNA: TGTGCCTGGAGTGTCCAGGGGCCCCCCGGAGATCAGCCCCAGCATTTT

size: .
D: .
V: TRBV11-3
length: 13
J: TRBJ2-2
CDR3: CASRSGDTGELFF
DNA: TGTGCCAGCAGGTCAGGGGACACCGGGGAGCTGTTTTTT

size: .
D: .
V: TRBV27
length: 15
J: TRBJ2-7
CDR3: CASTSGGTGFYEQYF
DNA: TGTGCCAGCACCTCGGGAGGGACAGGGTTTTACGAGCAGTACTTC

size: .
D: .
V: TRBV15
length: 13
J: TRBJ1-2
CDR3: CATSLGGGTGYTF
DNA: TGTGCCACCAGCCTGGGGGGAGGGACTGGCTACACCTTC

size: .
D: .
V: TRBV7-3
length: 13
J: TRBJ2-5
CDR3: CASSLSFQETQYF
DNA: TGTGCCAGCAGCTTATCGTTCCAAGAGACCCAGTACTTC

size: .
D: .
V: TRBV5-1
length: 15
J: TRBJ2-7
CDR3: CASSPGVSGNYEQYF
DNA: TGCGCCAGCAGCCCTGGTGTTAGCGGAAACTACGAGCAGTACTTC

size: .
D: .
V: TRBV25-1
length: 15
J: TRBJ2-7
CDR3: CASSPPRTVSYEQYF
DNA: TGTGCCAGTTCCCCCCCCCGGACAGTCTCCTACGAGCAGTACTTC

size: .
D: .
V: TRBV18
length: 12
J: TRBJ2-7
CDR3: CASSGGTYEQYF
DNA: TGTGCCAGCTCAGGCGGGACCTACGAGCAGTACTTC

size: .
D: .
V: TRBV27
length: 13
J: TRBJ2-5
CDR3: CASSLRQGETQYF
DNA: TGTGCCAGCAGTTTAAGGCAGGGGGAGACCCAGTACTTC

size: .
D: TRBD2
V: TRBV18
length: 16
J: TRBJ2-1
CDR3: CASSLRLAGVYNEQFF
DNA: TGTGCCAGCTCACTTCGACTAGCGGGGGTATACAATGAGCAGTTCTTC